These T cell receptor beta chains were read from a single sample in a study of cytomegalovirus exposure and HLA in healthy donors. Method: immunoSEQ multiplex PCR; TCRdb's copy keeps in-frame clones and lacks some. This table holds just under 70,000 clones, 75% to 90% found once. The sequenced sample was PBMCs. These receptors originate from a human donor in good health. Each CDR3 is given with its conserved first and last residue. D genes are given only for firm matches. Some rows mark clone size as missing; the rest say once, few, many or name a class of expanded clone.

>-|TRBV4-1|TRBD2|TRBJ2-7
CASSQVSGGLYEQYF
TGCGCCAGCAGCCAAGTCAGCGGGGGACTTTACGAGCAGTACTTC
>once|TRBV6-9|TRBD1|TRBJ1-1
CASSSSPRQGIIRTEAFF
TGTGCCAGCAGTTCTTCCCCTCGACAGGGGATCATCAGAACTGAAGCTTTCTTT
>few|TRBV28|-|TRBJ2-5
CASSPGQETQYF
TGTGCCAGCAGTCCGGGTCAAGAGACCCAGTACTTC
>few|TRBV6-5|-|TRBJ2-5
CATRSPGETQYF
TGTGCCACCCGCTCACCCGGGGAGACCCAGTACTTC
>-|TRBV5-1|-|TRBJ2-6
CASSPAASASGANVLTF
TGCGCCAGCAGCCCCGCGGCGAGCGCCTCTGGGGCCAACGTCCTGACTTTC
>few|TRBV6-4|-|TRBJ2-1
CASSDSPGNEQFF
TGTGCCAGCAGTGACTCCCCGGGGAATGAGCAGTTCTTC
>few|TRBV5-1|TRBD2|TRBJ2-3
CASSLRTSGLTDTQYF
TGCGCCAGCAGCCTTCGGACTAGCGGACTCACAGATACGCAGTATTTT
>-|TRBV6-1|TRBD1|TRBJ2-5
CASSEGDRTQETQYF
TGTGCCAGCAGTGAAGGGGACAGAACCCAAGAGACCCAGTACTTC
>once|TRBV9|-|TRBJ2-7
CASSVGPVSYEQYF
TGTGCCAGCAGCGTAGGGCCCGTCAGCTACGAGCAGTACTTC
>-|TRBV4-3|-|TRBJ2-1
CASSQEGGADNEQFF
TGCGCCAGCAGCCAAGAAGGGGGGGCGGACAATGAGCAGTTCTTC
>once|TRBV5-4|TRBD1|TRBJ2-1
CASSLSGTAYNEQFF
TGTGCCAGCAGCTTGTCGGGGACAGCCTACAATGAGCAGTTCTTC
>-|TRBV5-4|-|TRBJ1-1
CASSLASVNTEAFF
TGTGCCAGCAGCTTGGCCAGCGTGAACACTGAGGCTTTCTTT
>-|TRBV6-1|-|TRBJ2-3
CASSEVSGIVTDTQYF
TGTGCCAGCAGTGAGGTTAGCGGAATAGTCACAGATACGCAGTATTTT
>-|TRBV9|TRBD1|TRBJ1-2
CASSAVTGGPYGFRYGYTF
TGTGCCAGCAGCGCCGTGACAGGGGGCCCTTACGGGTTTCGGTATGGCTACACCTTC
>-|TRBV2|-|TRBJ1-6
CASLSSYNSPLHF
TGTGCCAGCCTAAGCTCCTATAATTCACCCCTCCACTTT
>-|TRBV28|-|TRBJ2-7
CASSLLPPNPGQGGINYEQYF
TGTGCCAGCAGTTTATTGCCTCCCAACCCCGGACAGGGAGGGATTAACTACGAGCAGTACTTC
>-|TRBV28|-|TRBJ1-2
CASRSGSGGYTF
TGTGCCAGCAGGTCGGGTTCGGGTGGCTACACCTTC
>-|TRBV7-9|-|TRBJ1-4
CASSLGSGEKLFF
TGTGCCAGCAGCTTAGGGTCGGGGGAAAAACTGTTTTTT
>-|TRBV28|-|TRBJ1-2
CASSFESRAYGYTF
TGTGCCAGCAGTTTTGAAAGCAGGGCCTATGGCTACACCTTC
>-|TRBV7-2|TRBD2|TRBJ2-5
CASSLARASGGTAQYF
TGTGCCAGCAGCTTAGCGCGGGCTAGCGGGGGCACGGCCCAGTACTTC
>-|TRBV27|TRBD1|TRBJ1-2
CASSPRTGVWINYGYTF
TGTGCCAGCAGTCCGCGGACAGGGGTCTGGATTAACTATGGCTACACCTTC
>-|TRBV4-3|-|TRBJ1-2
CASSQAVQGGYGYTF
TGCGCCAGCAGCCAAGCCGTCCAGGGTGGATATGGCTACACCTTC
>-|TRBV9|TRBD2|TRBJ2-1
CASSPLAGGRNEQFF
TGTGCCAGCAGCCCTCTAGCGGGGGGGCGCAATGAGCAGTTCTTC
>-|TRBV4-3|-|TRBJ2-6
CASSQEWGWLSGANVLTF
TGCGCCAGCAGCCAAGAGTGGGGCTGGTTATCTGGGGCCAACGTCCTGACTTTC